What follows are 15 T cell receptor beta chains derived from one specimen sequenced in a study of CXCR3-negative and CXCR3-positive naive CD8 T cells. Study-wide points: Higher TRB CDR3 hydrophobicity marked CXCR3-positive naive cells relative to CXCR3-negative naive cells.

No cognate antigen is known for these TCRs. Researchers prepared the TRB cDNA libraries using 5' RACE with UMI labels. From its re-call of the 5' RACE reads, TCRdb lists each CDR3 protein once, without DNA. The sample's table shows roughly 65,000 distinct CDR3 sequences. Sample: naive CXCR3+ CD8+ T cells from blood. Subset defined: CD45RO-CCR7+CD27+CD95- naive CD8+ T cells expressing CXCR3 (TNR3+). The source of these receptors is a human donor in good health. Some clones in this sample may be carry-over from other donors' samples.

The chain recombines TRBV6-2 or TRBV6-3 with TRBJ2-5; TCRdb returns TRBD2, unconfirmable since there is no DNA. Germline V gene lookup returns CDR1 MNHEY and CDR2 SVGEGT. There are 13 residues in the CDR3. The CDR3 sequence: CASSDRAHETQYF.

The rearrangement uses TRBV28 and TRBJ2-7; the TRBD2 assignment by TCRdb is unverifiable without DNA. The CDR3 loop spans 15 amino acids. Germline lookup yields CDR1 MDHEN and CDR2 SYDVKM. CDR3 region: CASRLPGPYPYEQYF.

The genes are TRBV24-1 and TRBJ1-2; checking the TCRdb D call of TRBD1 is not possible without DNA. The germline CDR1 and CDR2 sequences are KGHDR and SFDVKD. The CDR3 has 12 residues. The CDR3 is CATSAPGHGYTF.

This sequence joins TRBV13 and TRBJ2-1; TCRdb picks TRBD1, but there is no DNA to check that call. The CDR3 runs 12 residues. CDR1 is PRHDT, CDR2 FYEKMQ, per germline (reference sequence). The CDR3: CASSYNPGEQFF.

The V call is TRBV12-3 or TRBV12-4, the J call TRBJ2-7. The CDR3 consists of 11 residues. The CDR3 spells CACSPGHEQYF.

The chain carries TRBV2 and TRBJ2-7; TCRdb gives TRBD1 as the D gene, but with no DNA this cannot be confirmed. Per germline, CDR1 SNHLY and CDR2 FYNNEI. This CDR3 comprises 15 residues. The CDR3 region is CASSQGTLSSYEQYF.

This rearrangement joins TRBV10-3 to TRBJ2-3; the TCRdb D gene call, TRBD2, has no DNA to confirm it. Germline CDR1 and CDR2: ENHRY and SYGVKD. There are 16 residues in the CDR3. CDR3 amino acids: CAISGLAGGRTDTQYF.

The gene calls are TRBV27 and TRBJ2-7; there is no DNA to check the TCRdb D call of TRBD1. The length of the CDR3 is 17 residues. CDR1 MNHEY and CDR2 SMNVEV come from the germline V gene (reference sequence). This chain's CDR3 is CASSLSPTGVENYEQYF.

The chain employs TRBV29-1 and TRBJ2-3; absent DNA, TCRdb's TRBD1 call cannot be checked. Per the germline V gene, CDR1 is SQVTM and CDR2 is ANQGSEA. The CDR3 has 17 amino acids. Here the CDR3 reads CSVDQGQNIPSTDTQYF.

The chain recombines TRBV5-6 with TRBJ2-3; TCRdb proposes TRBD1, but this gene call is untestable without DNA. This CDR3 contains 15 residues. Germline V gene sequence: CDR1 SGHDT, CDR2 YYEEEE. The CDR3 region is CASSPPSGWTDTQYF.

J is TRBJ2-3 and V is TRBV6-5; lacking DNA, the TRBD1 call made by TCRdb goes unchecked. The CDR3 has 14 amino acids. Germline lookup yields CDR1 MNHEY and CDR2 SVGAGI. The chain's CDR3 is CASSPPAGWDTQYF.

J is TRBJ1-3 and V is TRBV29-1; TCRdb lists TRBD1, though no DNA is available to test this call. CDR1 is SQVTM and CDR2 is ANQGSEA in the germline V gene. The CDR3 length is 12 residues. The CDR3 loop reads CSVGQGRDTIYF. The complete variable domain, with remaining parts taken from reference TRBV29-1 and TRBJ1-3, reads SAVISQKPSRDICQRGTSLTIQCQVDSQVTMMFWYRQQPGQSLTLIATANQGSEATYESGFVIDKFPISRPNLTFSTLTVSNMSPEDSSIYLCSVGQGRDTIYFGEGSWLTVV.

The V and J genes are TRBV28 and TRBJ1-4. This CDR3 is built from 17 residues. Per germline, CDR1 MDHEN and CDR2 SYDVKM. The CDR3: CASSLFDVGATNEKLFF.

This chain links TRBV7-6 with TRBJ2-5; with no DNA, the TCRdb D assignment of TRBD1 cannot be verified. This CDR3 region has 14 residues. The germline V gene encodes CDR1 SGHVS and CDR2 FNYEAQ. CDR3 amino acids: CASSSSSRGETQYF.

This rearrangement joins TRBV7-9 to TRBJ1-1; without DNA, the TCRdb call of TRBD1 cannot be checked. Germline V CDR1 and CDR2: SEHNR, FQNEAQ (reference sequence). The CDR3 runs to 15 residues. The CDR3 sequence: CASSPTTGSGTEAFF.